This T cell receptor (beta chain) was sequenced during a study of T cell responses to AZD1222 COVID-19 vaccine. This clone was found once. CDR1 and CDR2 (germline): LGHDT, YNNKEL (reference sequence). Trimming at V came to 6 bases and at J to 2 bases, leaving 7 bases not matched to a gene. This CDR3 has 15 amino acids. Assay used: immunoSEQ multiplex PCR; TCRdb lists only in-frame clones, some missing. The repertoire has about 140,000 clones, almost 90% of them found once; the top ten carry around 3.5%. The TCR was taken from an adult in good health. V gene TRBV3-1 (or the pseudogene TRBV3-2) combines with J gene TRBJ1-2; 9 bases are shared with TRBD1. Sequences were derived from peripheral blood, sampled on day 0 of AZD1222 vaccination. For the CDR3, the DNA is TGTGCCAGCAGTCTGACCGGGACAGGGAACTATGGCTACACCTTC. This sequence encodes CASSLTGTGNYGYTF.